The 15 T cell receptor beta chains in this list originate from one sample, sequenced in a study of T cell repertoires in cytomegalovirus infection. Which antigens these TCRs recognize remains unknown. MiXCR, applied by TCRdb to the reads, yields one record per CDR3 protein. Here the sample spans some 500,000 distinct CDR3 sequences, 25% to 35% being singletons. The sample in question was cultured PBMCs, obtained from culture after CMV antigen stimulation. The receptors were gathered from a human donor in good health (CMV status not recorded). Some clones in this sample may be carry-over from other donors' samples.

The chain employs TRBV28 and TRBJ2-5; 12 nucleotides align to TRBD2. CDR1 is MDHEN, CDR2 SYDVKM, per germline. The J segment lost 2 bases and the V segment lost 5 bases, leaving 3 bases of the junction unmatched. This CDR3 spans 15 amino acids. DNA for the CDR3: TGTGCCAGCAGTCCTCTAGCGGGAGGGCAAGAGACCCAGTACTTC. This sequence encodes CASSPLAGGQETQYF. The full variable domain, in which reference TRBV28 and TRBJ2-5 provide the parts outside the CDR3, is DVKVTQSSRYLVKRTGEKVFLECVQDMDHENMFWYRQDPGLGLRLIYFSYDVKMKEKGDIPEGYSVSREKKERFSLILESASTNQTSMYLCASSPLAGGQETQYFGPGTRLLVL.

This clonotype was counted a few times. The chain joins TRBV28 to TRBJ2-2, with 11 bases fitting TRBD2. V lost 6 bases and J lost 6; bases outside the gene matches: 9. From germline, CDR1 is MDHEN and CDR2 SYDVKM. The CDR3 covers 16 residues. CDR3: CASSTSGSISPGELFF. CDR3 nucleotides: TGTGCCAGCAGCACTAGCGGGAGCATTTCCCCCGGGGAGCTGTTTTTT.

The chain couples TRBV7-2 to TRBJ1-5; no clear D. Germline V CDR1 and CDR2: SGHTA, FQGNSA. The CDR3 runs 14 residues. Trimming took off 2 bases at V and 6 bases at J, with 11 bases between the two ends. CDR3 in amino acids: CASSLIGSGQPQHF. CDR3 DNA sequence: TGTGCCAGCAGCTTAATAGGGTCTGGTCAGCCCCAGCATTTT.

This clonotype was counted between two and nine times. This chain joins TRBV28 and TRBJ1-4; D ambiguous. CDR1 and CDR2 (germline): MDHEN, SYDVKM. The CDR3 contains 14 residues. Trimming pared 6 bases from V and 8 bases from J, leaving 16 bases between. The CDR3 reads CASSSPAHGEKLFF. In DNA, the CDR3 is TGTGCCAGCAGCTCGCCCGCCCACGGGGAAAAACTGTTTTTT. The full variable domain, in which reference TRBV28 and TRBJ1-4 provide the parts outside the CDR3, is DVKVTQSSRYLVKRTGEKVFLECVQDMDHENMFWYRQDPGLGLRLIYFSYDVKMKEKGDIPEGYSVSREKKERFSLILESASTNQTSMYLCASSSPAHGEKLFFGSGTQLSVL.

The rearrangement uses TRBV19 and TRBJ1-5; D gene unclear. Trimming pared 0 bases from V and 3 bases from J, leaving 6 bases between. CDR3 length: 14 amino acids. Per the germline V gene, CDR1 is LNHDA and CDR2 is SQIVND (reference sequence). This CDR3 reads CASSIDRFNQPQHF. As DNA, the CDR3 is TGTGCCAGTAGTATAGACAGGTTCAATCAGCCCCAGCATTTT.

The gene calls are TRBV7-6 and TRBJ2-1; TRBD2 aligns across 7 bases. CDR1 is SGHVS, CDR2 FNYEAQ, per germline. The ends lost 2 bases at V and 8 bases at J; junction bases unmatched: 12. The CDR3 has 16 amino acids. CDR3 residues: CASSLSGRERADEQFF. For the CDR3, the DNA is TGTGCCAGCAGCTTATCGGGGCGGGAGAGGGCCGATGAGCAGTTCTTC.

A few counts support this clonotype. This chain links TRBV4-1 with TRBJ1-1; D is unresolved. Deletions cut 2 bases from V and 3 bases from J, with 4 bases between. Germline loops: CDR1 MGHRA, CDR2 YSYEKL. This CDR3 comprises 12 residues. CDR3 bases: TGCGCCAGCAGCCAAATAGACACTGAAGCTTTCTTT. It is translated as CASSQIDTEAFF.

This clonotype was seen repeatedly, ten times or more. The chain has TRBV7-2 and TRBJ2-1; 8 positions match TRBD2. The CDR3 contains 15 residues. Trimming cost V 5 bases and J 6 bases; bases outside gene matches: 9. CDR1 and CDR2 (germline): SGHTA, FQGNSA. CDR3 sequence: CASSQVSGLGNEQFF. The CDR3 coding sequence is TGTGCCAGCAGCCAAGTATCGGGACTAGGCAATGAGCAGTTCTTC.

The chain has TRBV7-2 and TRBJ1-2, with unresolved D. In germline, CDR1 is SGHTA, CDR2 FQGNSA. The CDR3 loop spans 13 amino acids. V was pared by 7 bases and J by 0 bases, with 9 bases between. Written as DNA, the CDR3 is TGTGCCAGCACCCTGGATCCTAACTATGGCTACACCTTC. It yields the protein CASTLDPNYGYTF.

This clonotype was detected a few times. V and J are TRBV25-1 and TRBJ2-5; D is possibly TRBD2 (6 bases). The CDR3 spans 13 residues. V gave up 5 bases and J gave up 4 bases, with 11 bases separating them. Germline-derived CDR1 and CDR2 are MGHDK and SYGVNS. CDR3 protein: CASSNAGRETQYF. The CDR3 nucleotides are TGTGCCAGCAGTAATGCCGGGAGAGAGACCCAGTACTTC.

The chain joins TRBV4-3 to TRBJ1-1; D is undetermined. CDR1 and CDR2 from the germline V gene are LGHNA and YSLEER. Trimming cost V 3 bases and J 4 bases, with 18 bases left between them. There are 16 residues in the CDR3. Here the CDR3 DNA reads TGCGCCAGCAGCCATTCTTACAACCGCCGGGGCACTGAAGCTTTCTTT. Translation gives CASSHSYNRRGTEAFF.

The CDR3 DNA sequence: TGTGCCAGCAGCCCCCCAACTGGGGGGGAGACCCAGTACTTC. Translation gives CASSPPTGGETQYF. This chain links TRBV2 with TRBJ2-5; tentatively, D is TRBD2 (6 bases). CDR3 size: 14 residues. Germline CDR1 and CDR2: SNHLY and FYNNEI. Trimming stripped 6 bases from V and 5 bases from J, with 16 bases between.

The chain uses TRBV15 and TRBJ2-2; D call uncertain. There are 16 residues in the CDR3. In germline, CDR1 is LNHNV, CDR2 YYDKDF (reference sequence). Trimming shortened V by 0 bases and J by 6 bases, and 14 bases separated the two germline ends. CDR3 bases: TGTGCCACCAGCAGAGATCCTAGGAATCAGCCCGGGGAGCTGTTTTTT. It specifies CATSRDPRNQPGELFF.

The V call is TRBV12-3 or TRBV12-4, the J call TRBJ1-1; the D is unclear. This CDR3 contains 15 residues. Trimming shortened V by 2 bases and J by 3 bases, and 13 bases separated the two germline ends. The CDR3 here is CASSLKSRTDTEAFF. The CDR3 region has the DNA TGTGCCAGCAGTTTAAAGTCTCGAACCGACACTGAAGCTTTCTTT.

The chain combines TRBV28 with TRBJ1-3; no firm D call. V lost 5 bases and J 0 bases, leaving 11 bases between the germline ends. CDR1 and CDR2 (germline): MDHEN, SYDVKM. The CDR3 is 15 residues long. The chain's CDR3 is CASSPVSYSGNTIYF. The CDR3 nucleotides are TGTGCCAGCAGTCCGGTTTCCTACTCTGGAAACACCATATATTTT.